These 18 T cell receptor beta chains share one sample of origin, sequenced in a study of blood T cell repertoires in COVID-19. Method: immunoSEQ multiplex PCR; TCRdb's copy keeps in-frame clones and lacks some. Among around 150,000 clones listed, roughly four fifths were seen once. Sample: peripheral blood. The source of these receptors is an elderly woman with acute or convalescent COVID-19.

The chain combines TRBV19 with TRBJ1-5; D may be TRBD1 (6 bases). CDR1 LNHDA and CDR2 SQIVND come from the germline V gene (reference sequence). This CDR3 spans 14 amino acids. V shed 5 bases and J shed 0 bases, with 8 bases lying between them. This chain's CDR3 is CASSRDTSNQPQHF. The CDR3 coding sequence is TGTGCCAGTAGTCGGGACACTAGCAATCAGCCCCAGCATTTT.

CDR3 nucleotide sequence: TGTGCCAGCAGTCGGGAGTGGCCCCACACCGGGGAGCTGTTTTTT. Protein: CASSREWPHTGELFF. The rearrangement links TRBV27 to TRBJ2-2, with D possibly matching TRBD2 (6 bases). This CDR3 region has 15 residues. Looked up from germline, CDR1 is MNHEY and CDR2 is SMNVEV (reference sequence). Trimming stripped 5 bases from V and 3 bases from J, with 13 bases between.

The gene calls are TRBV6-1 and TRBJ1-2; D unresolved. The CDR3 runs to 11 residues. Trimming shortened V by 0 bases and J by 9 bases, and 5 bases separated the two germline ends. Germline CDR1 reads MNHNS; CDR2 reads SASEGT. CDR3: CASSEARSYTF. The CDR3 nucleotides read TGTGCCAGCAGTGAAGCGCGTAGCTACACCTTC.

The gene calls are TRBV7-2 and TRBJ2-5; 11 bases are shared with TRBD2. This CDR3 comprises 17 residues. The trim removed 3 bases at V and 6 bases at J, leaving 12 bases unmatched. Germline loops: CDR1 SGHTA, CDR2 FQGNSA. The CDR3, as DNA: TGTGCCAGCAGCTTGGATAGCGGGGGGGCTCCCCTGAAGACCCAGTACTTC. Translating gives CASSLDSGGAPLKTQYF. The whole variable domain, remainder taken from reference TRBV7-2 and TRBJ2-5, is GAGVSQSPSNKVTEKGKDVELRCDPISGHTALYWYRQSLGQGLEFLIYFQGNSAPDKSGLPSDRFSAERTGGSVSTLTIQRTQQEDSAVYLCASSLDSGGAPLKTQYFGPGTRLLVL.

The rearrangement joins TRBV5-1 to TRBJ2-5; 7 bases align to TRBD2. With 5 bases clipped from V and 4 bases from J, the junction kept 8 bases outside the gene matches. Per the germline V gene, CDR1 is SGHRS and CDR2 is YFSETQ. The CDR3 loop spans 14 amino acids. CDR3 in DNA: TGCGCCAGCAGACCTCCCGGCGGGGGAGAGACCCAGTACTTC. Its protein product is CASRPPGGGETQYF.

The chain combines TRBV7-9 with TRBJ2-1; 12 nucleotides match TRBD2. The CDR3 consists of 17 residues. With V trimmed by 5 bases and J by 0 bases, 5 bases remained unmatched. The germline V gene has CDR1 SEHNR and CDR2 FQNEAQ (reference sequence). CDR3 bases: TGTGCCAGCAGCCCACTAGCGGGGGGAAGCTCCTACAATGAGCAGTTCTTC. Protein product: CASSPLAGGSSYNEQFF.

V is TRBV6-1 and J is TRBJ2-7; no firm D call. CDR3 length: 12 amino acids. Trimming removed 0 bases from V and 9 bases from J, with 9 bases in between. Germline CDR1 is MNHNS and CDR2 is SASEGT. CDR3 nucleotide sequence: TGTGCCAGCAGTGAAGCGGTCCGGGTGCAGTACTTC. It specifies CASSEAVRVQYF.

CDR3: CASSFPADRSKPYEQYF. CDR3 nucleotides: TGTGCCAGCAGTTTTCCCGCGGACAGGTCAAAACCCTACGAGCAGTACTTC. The rearrangement joins TRBV28 to TRBJ2-7, with 7 bases aligning to TRBD1. V lost 3 bases, J lost 2 bases, and 13 bases stayed unmatched. The CDR3 contains 17 residues. Per germline, CDR1 MDHEN and CDR2 SYDVKM.

This chain links TRBV14 with TRBJ2-7, with 11 bases lining up with TRBD2. The CDR3 sequence is 16 residues long. Germline CDR1 and CDR2: SGHDN and FVKESK. J lost 2 bases, V lost 1 base, and 4 bases had no gene match. CDR3 sequence reads: CASSQGLAGGTYEQYF. CDR3 bases: TGTGCCAGCAGCCAAGGGCTAGCGGGAGGAACCTACGAGCAGTACTTC.

The chain couples TRBV6-5 to TRBJ1-5; D gene unclear. The CDR3 has 12 residues. From germline, CDR1 is MNHEY and CDR2 SVGAGI. V lost 9 bases and J 0 bases, leaving 6 bases between the germline ends. The CDR3 here is CASKISNQPQHF. CDR3 DNA sequence: TGTGCCAGTAAAATTAGCAATCAGCCCCAGCATTTT.

The genes are TRBV11-2 and TRBJ1-1; D ambiguous. V was cut by 7 bases and J by 1 base, with 10 bases left in between. Germline V gives CDR1 SGHAT, CDR2 FQNNGV. CDR3 length equals 13 residues. The CDR3 DNA sequence: TGTGCCAGCACCCCGCAGGCGAACACTGAAGCTTTCTTT. It translates to CASTPQANTEAFF.

The chain joins TRBV5-4 to TRBJ2-3, with D possibly TRBD1 on 5 matching bases. The germline V gene encodes CDR1 SGHNT and CDR2 YYREEE (reference sequence). The CDR3 runs 16 residues. The V end was cut by 1 base, the J end by 0 bases, with 12 bases between. CDR3 loop: CASSLSRALSTDTQYF. CDR3 coding DNA: TGTGCCAGCAGCTTGTCCAGGGCCCTTAGCACAGATACGCAGTATTTT.

This clone was observed a few times. The rearrangement uses TRBV9 and TRBJ1-1; a possible D gene is TRBD1 (5 bases). V was clipped by 2 bases and J by 5 bases, with 22 bases between them. The germline CDR1 and CDR2 sequences are SGDLS and YYNGEE. The CDR3 sequence is 17 residues long. The CDR3 nucleotides read TGTGCCAGCAGCGTTAACGCAGGGAATGTTAAGGGGACTGAAGCTTTCTTT. Protein sequence: CASSVNAGNVKGTEAFF. The variable domain in full, completed from reference TRBV9 and TRBJ1-1, reads DSGVTQTPKHLITATGQRVTLRCSPRSGDLSVYWYQQSLDQGLQFLIQYYNGEERAKGNILERFSAQQFPDLHSELNLSSLELGDSALYFCASSVNAGNVKGTEAFFGQGTRLTVV.

The chain employs TRBV10-2 and TRBJ1-1; TRBD1 matches at 7 bases. This CDR3 has 13 amino acids. Germline CDR1 WSHSY, CDR2 SAAADI. J lost 3 bases, V lost 2 bases, and 0 bases had no gene match. The CDR3 sequence: CASSEQGDTEAFF. In DNA form, the CDR3 reads TGCGCCAGCAGTGAGCAGGGGGACACTGAAGCTTTCTTT.

The chain joins TRBV20-1 to TRBJ1-1; D not resolved. Trimming took 5 bases from V and 8 from J, leaving 12 bases between them. The CDR3 loop spans 11 amino acids. Germline-derived CDR1 and CDR2 are DFQATT and SNEGSKA (reference sequence). The CDR3 DNA reads as TGCAGTGCTTTCACGGGGTTGGAAGCTTTCTTT. As protein: CSAFTGLEAFF.

The chain joins TRBV28 to TRBJ2-5; 9 bases map to TRBD2. Germline V lookup: CDR1 MDHEN, CDR2 SYDVKM. V trimming: 6 bases; J trimming: 4 bases; junction bases outside the gene matches: 3. The CDR3 length is 13 residues. The CDR3 DNA reads as TGTGCCAGCAGGTTAGCGGGAGTAGAGACCCAGTACTTC. Its protein product is CASRLAGVETQYF.

The chain recombines TRBV27 with TRBJ2-2, with TRBD2 matching 9 bases. The CDR3 is 17 amino acids. Germline values: CDR1 MNHEY, CDR2 SMNVEV (reference sequence). Unmatched junction bases numbered 9, after V lost 0 bases and J lost 7 bases. This chain's CDR3 is CASSLSVAGGPLGELFF. DNA for the CDR3: TGTGCCAGCAGTTTATCGGTGGCGGGAGGGCCGCTCGGGGAGCTGTTTTTT.

The chain is built from TRBV6-5 and TRBJ1-4, with TRBD1 as a possible D gene (6 bases). The CDR3 runs to 15 residues. The V gene's germline CDR1 is MNHEY and CDR2 SVGAGI. V lost 8 bases and J 7 bases, leaving 20 bases between the germline ends. The CDR3, as DNA: TGTGCCAGCCAGGCCACAGGGACACTGGGTGAAAAACTGTTTTTT. It is translated as CASQATGTLGEKLFF.